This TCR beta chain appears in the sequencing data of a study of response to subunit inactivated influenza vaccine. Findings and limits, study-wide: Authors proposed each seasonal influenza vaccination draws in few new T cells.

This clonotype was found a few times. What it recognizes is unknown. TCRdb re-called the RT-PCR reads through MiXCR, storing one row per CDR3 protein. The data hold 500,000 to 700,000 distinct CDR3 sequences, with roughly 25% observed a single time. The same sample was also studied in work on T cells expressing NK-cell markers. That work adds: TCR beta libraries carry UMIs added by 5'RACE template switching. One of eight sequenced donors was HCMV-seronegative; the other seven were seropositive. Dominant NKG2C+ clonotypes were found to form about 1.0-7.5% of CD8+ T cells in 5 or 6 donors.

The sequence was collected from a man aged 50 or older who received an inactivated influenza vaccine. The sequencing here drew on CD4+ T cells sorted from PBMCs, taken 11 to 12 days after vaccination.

In DNA form, the CDR3 reads TGTGCCAGCAGTTACTCGATCGGGGTGATGAACACTGAAGCTTTCTTT. This sequence encodes CASSYSIGVMNTEAFF. The chain carries TRBV6-5 and TRBJ1-1; D uncertain. CDR3 length: 16 amino acids. Trimming took 0 bases from V and 0 from J, leaving 11 bases between them. CDR1 and CDR2 (germline): MNHEY, SVGAGI.